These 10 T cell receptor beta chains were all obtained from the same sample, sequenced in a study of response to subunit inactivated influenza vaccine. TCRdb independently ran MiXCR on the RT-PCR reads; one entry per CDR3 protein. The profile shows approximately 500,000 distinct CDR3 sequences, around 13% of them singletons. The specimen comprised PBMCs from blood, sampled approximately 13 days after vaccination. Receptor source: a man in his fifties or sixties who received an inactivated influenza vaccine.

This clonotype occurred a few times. The CDR3 nucleotides are TGCAGTGCTAGAAGACAGGGGGCGAGGAACACCGGGGAGCTGTTTTTT. It yields the protein CSARRQGARNTGELFF. The chain recombines TRBV20-1 with TRBJ2-2; 10 bases line up with TRBD1. CDR3 length equals 16 residues. Germline values: CDR1 DFQATT, CDR2 SNEGSKA (reference sequence). V gave up 2 bases and J gave up 1 base; unmatched junction bases: 4.

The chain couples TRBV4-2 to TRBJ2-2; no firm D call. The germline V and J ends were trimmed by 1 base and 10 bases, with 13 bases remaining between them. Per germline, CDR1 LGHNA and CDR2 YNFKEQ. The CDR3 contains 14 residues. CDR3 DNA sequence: TGTGCCAGCAGCCAAGTTGTAGGTAGGGAGGAGCTGTTTTTT. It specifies CASSQVVGREELFF.

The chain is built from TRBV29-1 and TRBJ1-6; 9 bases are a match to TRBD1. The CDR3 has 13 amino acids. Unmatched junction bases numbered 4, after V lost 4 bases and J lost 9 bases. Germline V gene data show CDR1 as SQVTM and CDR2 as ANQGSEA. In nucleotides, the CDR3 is TGCAGCGTTGCAAAGGACAGGGGTTCACCCCTCCACTTT. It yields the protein CSVAKDRGSPLHF.

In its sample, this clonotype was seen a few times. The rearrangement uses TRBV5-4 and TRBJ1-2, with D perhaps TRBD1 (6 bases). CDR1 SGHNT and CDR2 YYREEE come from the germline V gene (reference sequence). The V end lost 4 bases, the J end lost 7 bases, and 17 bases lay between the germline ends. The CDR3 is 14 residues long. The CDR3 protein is CASSLNRVGLGYTF. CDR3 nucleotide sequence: TGTGCCAGCAGCCTAAACAGGGTTGGTCTTGGCTACACCTTC.

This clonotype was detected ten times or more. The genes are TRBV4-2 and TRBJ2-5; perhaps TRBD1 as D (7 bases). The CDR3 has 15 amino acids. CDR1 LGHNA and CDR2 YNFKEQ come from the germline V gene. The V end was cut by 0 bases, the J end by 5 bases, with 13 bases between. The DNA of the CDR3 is TGTGCCAGCAGCCAAGATGGAGGGGGCGACGAGACCCAGTACTTC. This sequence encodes CASSQDGGGDETQYF.

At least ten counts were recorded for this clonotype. The CDR3, as DNA: TGCAGTGCTAGAGATCCATCTCGGCCGTCGGGCGAGCAGTACTTC. Its protein is CSARDPSRPSGEQYF. The J gene is TRBJ2-7, the V gene TRBV20-1; D is undetermined. CDR3 length equals 15 residues. Germline loops: CDR1 DFQATT, CDR2 SNEGSKA (reference sequence). Trimming left V 0 bases short and J 6 bases short, with 18 bases between.

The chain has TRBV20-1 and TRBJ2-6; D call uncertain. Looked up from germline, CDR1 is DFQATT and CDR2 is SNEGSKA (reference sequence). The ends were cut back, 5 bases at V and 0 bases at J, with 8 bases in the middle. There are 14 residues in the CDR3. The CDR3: CSAQGVSGANVLTF. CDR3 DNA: TGCAGTGCTCAAGGAGTCTCTGGGGCCAACGTCCTGACTTTC.

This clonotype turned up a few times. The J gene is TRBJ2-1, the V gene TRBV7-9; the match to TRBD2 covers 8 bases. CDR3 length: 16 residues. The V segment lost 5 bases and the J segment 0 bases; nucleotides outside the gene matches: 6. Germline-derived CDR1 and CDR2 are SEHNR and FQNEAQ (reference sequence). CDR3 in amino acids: CASSPRTSHSYNEQFF. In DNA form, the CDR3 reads TGTGCCAGCAGCCCGCGGACTAGCCACTCCTACAATGAGCAGTTCTTC. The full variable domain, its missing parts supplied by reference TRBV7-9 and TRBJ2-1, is DTGVSQNPRHKITKRGQNVTFRCDPISEHNRLYWYRQTLGQGPEFLTYFQNEAQLEKSRLLSDRFSAERPKGSFSTLEIQRTEQGDSAMYLCASSPRTSHSYNEQFFGPGTRLTVL.

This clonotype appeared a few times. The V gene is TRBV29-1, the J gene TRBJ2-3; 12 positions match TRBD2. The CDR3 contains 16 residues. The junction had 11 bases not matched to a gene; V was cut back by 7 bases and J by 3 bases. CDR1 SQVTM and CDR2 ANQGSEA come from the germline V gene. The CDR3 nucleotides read TGCAGCGCTCCTAGTAGCGGACTAGCGGGGACAGATACGCAGTATTTT. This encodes CSAPSSGLAGTDTQYF.

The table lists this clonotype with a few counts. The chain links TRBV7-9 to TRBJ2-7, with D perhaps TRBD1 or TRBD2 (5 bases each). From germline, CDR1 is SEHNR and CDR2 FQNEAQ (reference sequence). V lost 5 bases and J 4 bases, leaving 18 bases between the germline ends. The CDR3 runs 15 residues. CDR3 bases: TGTGCCAGCAGCCCAACCTGGGACGGCCGGTACGAGCAGTACTTC. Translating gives CASSPTWDGRYEQYF.